This TCR beta chain was sequenced for a study of cytomegalovirus exposure and HLA in healthy donors. Some clones are missing from TCRdb's copy, which holds only in-frame ones; the method was immunoSEQ multiplex PCR. Among 210,000 or so clones, around 88% were seen once, and the ten largest hold 2.9%. This CDR3 region has 14 residues. The V and J ends lost 5 bases and 5 bases, in that order; junction bases with no gene match: 6. CDR1 LGHNA and CDR2 YNFKEQ come from the germline V gene. Sample: PBMCs. The TCR sequence derives from a young woman in good health and CMV-seronegative. The chain has TRBV4-2 and TRBJ2-1, with 7 nucleotides matching TRBD2. The CDR3 DNA reads TGTGCCAGCAGCAATAGCGGGCCGGACAATGAGCAGTTCTTC. Translating it yields CASSNSGPDNEQFF.